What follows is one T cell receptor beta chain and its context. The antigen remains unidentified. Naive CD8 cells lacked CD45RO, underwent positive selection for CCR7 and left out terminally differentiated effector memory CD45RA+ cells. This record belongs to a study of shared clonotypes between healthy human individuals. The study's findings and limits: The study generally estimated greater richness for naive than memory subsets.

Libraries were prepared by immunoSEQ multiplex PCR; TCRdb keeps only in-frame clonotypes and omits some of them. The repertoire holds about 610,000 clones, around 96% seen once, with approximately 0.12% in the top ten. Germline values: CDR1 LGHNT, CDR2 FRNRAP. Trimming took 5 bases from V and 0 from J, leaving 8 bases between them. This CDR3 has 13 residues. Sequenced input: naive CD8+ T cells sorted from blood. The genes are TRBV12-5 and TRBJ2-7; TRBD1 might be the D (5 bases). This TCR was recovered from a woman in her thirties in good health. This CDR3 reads CASGLDTSYEQYF. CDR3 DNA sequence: TGTGCTAGTGGTCTGGACACCTCCTACGAGCAGTACTTC.